These 21 T cell receptor beta chains came from one sample sequenced in a study of blood T cells in healthy people across ages. Through a sample-barcoded 5' primer and a J-beta primer mix, a second PCR was run for about 6 to 11 cycles. TCRdb reanalysed the 5' RACE reads using MiXCR and keeps one entry per CDR3 protein. The sample includes around 820,000 distinct CDR3 sequences, 20% to 25% seen only once; the top ten take under 4%. A further study also used this sample, focusing on T cells of mothers and their children.

The sequenced material came from blood. The receptors were sampled from a boy between 10 and 17 years old in good health.

V is TRBV5-6 and J is TRBJ1-6; D is possibly TRBD1 (6 bases). The CDR3 extends over 14 amino acids. Germline V gene sequence: CDR1 SGHDT, CDR2 YYEEEE. The V and J ends lost 0 bases and 10 bases respectively, with 11 bases between them. The CDR3 region has the DNA TGTGCCAGCAGCTTGGTGGGGGCAGGGTCACCCCTCCACTTT. Its translation is CASSLVGAGSPLHF.

The V gene is TRBV2, the J gene TRBJ2-1; D is undetermined. The J call is doubtful: the DNA matches TRBJ2-5 better. This CDR3 comprises 13 residues. Germline V gene sequence: CDR1 SNHLY, CDR2 FYNNEI. CDR3 DNA: TGTGCCAGCACGCCCCGCCTAAAGGAGACCCAGTACTTC. It yields the protein CASTPRLKETQYF.

This clonotype was observed a few times. The chain joins TRBV4-1 to TRBJ2-5; D remains unclear. V lost 6 bases and J 1 base, leaving 15 bases between the germline ends. Germline CDR1 reads MGHRA; CDR2 reads YSYEKL. The CDR3 is 15 amino acids. The chain's CDR3 is CASSPSWTSQETQYF. In DNA, the CDR3 is TGCGCCAGCAGTCCAAGTTGGACGTCCCAAGAGACCCAGTACTTC.

The chain recombines TRBV28 with TRBJ2-1, with 9 bases aligning to TRBD1. V dropped 2 bases and J dropped 7; count of bases not matched to a gene: 6. Germline V gene lookup returns CDR1 MDHEN and CDR2 SYDVKM. The CDR3 runs 15 residues. The CDR3 DNA reads TGTGCCAGCAGTTTACCGGGACAGGGATGGAATGAGCAGTTCTTC. This gives the protein CASSLPGQGWNEQFF.

This clonotype was detected ten times or more. This sequence joins TRBV2 and TRBJ1-1; D remains ambiguous. CDR1 is SNHLY, CDR2 FYNNEI, per germline. The V and J ends lost 2 bases and 5 bases respectively, with 12 bases between them. The CDR3 is 14 residues long. The CDR3 is CASSESLWRTEAFF. As DNA, the CDR3 is TGTGCCAGCAGTGAATCTCTCTGGAGGACTGAAGCTTTCTTT.

This chain uses TRBV11-1 with TRBJ1-1; tentatively, D is TRBD1 (6 bases). The CDR3 sequence is 16 residues long. The ends were cut back, 2 bases at V and 5 bases at J, with 18 bases in the middle. Germline V gene sequence: CDR1 SGHAT, CDR2 FQDESV (reference sequence). The CDR3 region has the DNA TGTGCCAGCAGCTTAACAATAGGTCAGGGGTTTACTGAAGCTTTCTTT. Protein sequence: CASSLTIGQGFTEAFF. Supplemented by reference TRBV11-1 and TRBJ1-1, the full variable domain reads EAEVAQSPRYKITEKSQAVAFWCDPISGHATLYWYRQILGQGPELLVQFQDESVVDDSQLPKDRFSAERLKGVDSTLKIQPAELGDSAMYLCASSLTIGQGFTEAFFGQGTRLTVV.

In its sample, this clonotype was seen many times. The J gene is TRBJ2-7, the V gene TRBV20-1, with a tentative D call TRBD1 (6 bases). V was shortened by 0 bases and J by 1 base, with 16 bases between the two germline ends. Germline CDR1 DFQATT, CDR2 SNEGSKA (reference sequence). This CDR3 is built from 16 residues. CDR3 sequence reads: CSARDSGRGASYEQYF. CDR3 sequence (DNA): TGCAGTGCTAGAGATTCTGGCAGGGGAGCATCCTACGAGCAGTACTTC.

The V and J genes are TRBV29-1 and TRBJ1-2; the match to TRBD1 covers 9 bases. CDR3 length: 14 amino acids. V shed 0 bases, J shed 8 bases, and the junction held 7 bases outside the gene matches. Germline CDR1 reads SQVTM; CDR2 reads ANQGSEA. The CDR3 protein is CSVEDGQGLEGYTF. In DNA, the CDR3 is TGCAGCGTTGAAGATGGACAGGGGTTAGAGGGCTACACCTTC.

This clonotype has more than one count but fewer than ten. The chain employs TRBV5-1 and TRBJ2-5; possible D gene TRBD1, 6 bases. The V gene's germline CDR1 is SGHRS and CDR2 YFSETQ. Trimming pared 4 bases from V and 5 bases from J, leaving 15 bases between. The CDR3 contains 14 residues. CDR3 coding DNA: TGCGCCAGCAGCGTGATACAGGGTTCGGAGACCCAGTACTTC. Its protein product is CASSVIQGSETQYF.

The chain has TRBV4-3 and TRBJ1-2; D perhaps matches TRBD1 (5 bases). V lost 4 bases to trimming and J lost 4 bases, with 19 bases between them. This CDR3 comprises 16 residues. Germline V lookup: CDR1 LGHNA, CDR2 YSLEER. CDR3 bases: TGCGCCAGCAGCCTCTTACAGGCCCCGGCCCCCTATGGCTACACCTTC. It is translated as CASSLLQAPAPYGYTF.

This clonotype was found a few times. This chain joins TRBV11-2 and TRBJ2-1, with a tentative D call TRBD2 (6 bases). The ends were cut back, 6 bases at V and 8 bases at J, with 11 bases in the middle. This CDR3 has 12 amino acids. The germline CDR1 and CDR2 sequences are SGHAT and FQNNGV. The CDR3: CASSMIADEQFF. CDR3 coding DNA: TGTGCCAGCAGTATGATAGCGGATGAGCAGTTCTTC. Full variable domain (remainder filled in from reference TRBV11-2 and TRBJ2-1): EAGVAQSPRYKIIEKRQSVAFWCNPISGHATLYWYQQILGQGPKLLIQFQNNGVVDDSQLPKDRFSAERLKGVDSTLKIQPAKLEDSAVYLCASSMIADEQFFGPGTRLTVL.

The chain uses TRBV20-1 and TRBJ2-7, with 7 positions matching TRBD1. The trim removed 0 bases at V and 4 bases at J, leaving 6 bases unmatched. This CDR3 has 14 residues. The germline V gene encodes CDR1 DFQATT and CDR2 SNEGSKA (reference sequence). The CDR3 bases are TGCAGTGCTAGAGAAATGGGACAGACGTACGAGCAGTACTTC. Encoded protein: CSAREMGQTYEQYF.

J is TRBJ2-3 and V is TRBV6-1, with 7 bases fitting TRBD1. CDR1 is MNHNS, CDR2 SASEGT, per germline. This CDR3 spans 17 amino acids. V was clipped by 3 bases and J by 3 bases; unmatched bases: 12. The CDR3 loop is CASSDQSLPTGTDTQYF. The CDR3 nucleotides read TGTGCCAGCAGTGATCAGTCTCTCCCGACAGGGACAGATACGCAGTATTTT.

On this clonotype: The junction and the germline gene differ at one end; a read error may be behind it. V usage is TRBV29-1 and J usage is TRBJ2-3; 9 bases align to TRBD2. The CDR3 covers 14 residues. Germline V lookup: CDR1 SQVTM, CDR2 ANQGSEA. This CDR3 is CSIGTSYMSDMQYF. DNA for the CDR3: TGCAGCATTGGGACTAGCTACATGTCAGATATGCAGTATTTT.

This clonotype was seen only a few times. The CDR3 sequence is CASSLSSLVVYNEQFF. The CDR3 coding sequence is TGTGCCAGCAGCTTATCGAGTCTCGTTGTCTACAATGAGCAGTTCTTC. The V and J genes are TRBV7-9 and TRBJ2-5; no clear D. The DNA end favors TRBJ2-1, so the J call may be wrong. The CDR3 sequence is 16 residues long. Germline V lookup: CDR1 SEHNR, CDR2 FQNEAQ (reference sequence).

In this sample, this clonotype turned up a few times. The chain is built from TRBV6-1 and TRBJ1-1; D remains ambiguous. Between the trimmed V and J ends, which lost 4 bases and 1 base, there was a span of 7 bases. Germline V gene sequence: CDR1 MNHNS, CDR2 SASEGT. The CDR3 runs to 13 residues. The CDR3 loop is CASSVGKNTEAFF. Here the CDR3 DNA reads TGTGCCAGCAGTGTAGGAAAGAACACTGAAGCTTTCTTT.

Concerning this clonotype: With a much larger clone just one base away, this may be a read error. The J gene is TRBJ2-3, the V gene TRBV29-1; unclear D gene. Germline V gives CDR1 SQVTM, CDR2 ANQGSEA. V was cut by 7 bases and J by 0 bases, with 5 bases left in between. This CDR3 region has 11 residues. As DNA, the CDR3 is TGCAGCGATGGCAGCACAGATACGCAGTATTTT. Translation: CSDGSTDTQYF.

J is TRBJ2-5 and V is TRBV19, with 8 bases fitting TRBD2. The J call could be wrong; TRBJ2-1 is a better fit for the DNA end. CDR1 is LNHDA, CDR2 SQIVND, per germline (reference sequence). The CDR3 is 13 amino acids. The CDR3 DNA reads as TGTGCCAGTAGTGGCGGGAGGATCTATGAGCAGTTCTTC. It encodes CASSGGRIYEQFF.

V gene TRBV28 combines with J gene TRBJ2-7, with 16 nucleotides matching TRBD2. This CDR3 has 16 amino acids. J was trimmed by 2 bases and V by 5 bases; bases with no gene match: 3. Germline CDR1 is MDHEN and CDR2 is SYDVKM. CDR3 residues: CASSKGLAGGAYEQYF. CDR3 nucleotides: TGTGCCAGCAGTAAGGGACTAGCGGGGGGGGCCTACGAGCAGTACTTC.

This clonotype was seen only a few times. The V call is TRBV13, the J call TRBJ2-1, with 7 bases aligning to TRBD1. The CDR3 loop spans 15 amino acids. V lost 5 bases to trimming and J lost 6 bases; unmatched junction nucleotides: 10. CDR1 is PRHDT and CDR2 is FYEKMQ in the germline V gene (reference sequence). For the CDR3, the DNA is TGTGCCAGCAGCCTACTTGACAGGGATCGCAATGAGCAGTTCTTC. Encoded protein: CASSLLDRDRNEQFF. The complete variable domain, with remaining parts taken from reference TRBV13 and TRBJ2-1, reads AAGVIQSPRHLIKEKRETATLKCYPIPRHDTVYWYQQGPGQDPQFLISFYEKMQSDKGSIPDRFSAQQFSDYHSELNMSSLELGDSALYFCASSLLDRDRNEQFFGPGTRLTVL.

This clonotype was observed a handful of times. CDR3 loop: CASRSGSLTDTQYF. DNA of the CDR3: TGTGCCAGCAGGAGCGGGAGCCTCACAGATACGCAGTATTTT. The chain employs TRBV28 and TRBJ2-3; 8 bases are shared with TRBD2. V trimming: 6 bases; J trimming: 2 bases; junction bases outside the gene matches: 4. The length of the CDR3 is 14 residues. Germline assignment: CDR1 MDHEN and CDR2 SYDVKM.